Below are 4 T cell receptor beta chains sequenced from a single sample in a study. The TRBV12-4/TRBJ1-2 clonotypes were amplified using barcode primers with ligated adaptors. Via MiXCR, TCRdb re-called the multiplex PCR reads, giving one row per CDR3 protein. This table holds several hundred distinct CDR3 sequences, about 22% found once. Treg sorting used a CD4+CD25+CD127-/low gate. Material for sequencing was Tregs sorted from blood. The receptor set was obtained from a female donor with breast cancer.

This chain connects TRBV12-3 or TRBV12-4 to TRBJ1-2; TRBD1 matches 9 bases. The CDR3 loop spans 16 amino acids. J was trimmed by 2 bases and V by 6 bases; bases with no gene match: 10. The CDR3 DNA follows: TGTGCCAGCAGCTCCGGGACAGGGTTTGGAAACTATGGCTACACCTTC. This translates into CASSSGTGFGNYGYTF.

This clonotype occurred a few times. The chain couples TRBV12-3 or TRBV12-4 to TRBJ1-2; 9 bases line up with TRBD1. The V gene end was trimmed by 7 bases and the J gene end by 3 bases; junction bases not matched to a gene: 6. This CDR3 comprises 14 residues. CDR3 region: CASNPGTGHYGYTF. CDR3 nucleotide sequence: TGTGCCAGCAACCCCGGGACAGGGCACTATGGCTACACCTTC.

The chain has TRBV12-3 or TRBV12-4 and TRBJ1-2; D is uncertain. V lost 4 bases, J lost 0 bases, and 9 bases lay in between. The CDR3 contains 14 residues. The CDR3 region has the DNA TGTGCCAGCAGTTCGAATACAGCTAACTATGGCTACACCTTC. Translating it yields CASSSNTANYGYTF.

By share of the sample, this clonotype is medium-sized (0.01 to 0.1%). The V and J genes are TRBV12-3 or TRBV12-4 and TRBJ1-2, with D possibly being TRBD1 (5 bases). CDR3 length: 16 amino acids. Trimming removed 3 bases at V and 1 base at J, with 15 bases between. The CDR3 protein is CASSLGRQTLNYGYTF. The CDR3 DNA sequence: TGTGCCAGCAGTTTGGGGAGACAGACCCTTAACTATGGCTACACCTTC.